The entry below gives a single TCR beta chain sequence along with its context. The antigen remains unidentified. The study ran its PCR with 60 Vbeta and 13 Jbeta primers. Sequencing used immunoSEQ multiplex PCR; TCRdb keeps in-frame clones, though not all of them. The table records 90,000 or so clones, about 69% of them present only once. These data belong to a study of cytomegalovirus exposure and HLA in healthy donors. J gave up 7 bases and V 4 bases, and 6 bases lay outside the gene matches. The CDR3 length is 14 residues. Germline CDR1 PRHDT, CDR2 FYEKMQ (reference sequence). Study-wide points: Both high specificity and high sensitivity reportedly marked the classifier's diagnosis of cytomegalovirus status. Several V segments, TRBV6-2 and TRBV6-3 among them, could not be told apart and were dropped. In a later analysis, an Asian-associated ancestry cluster reportedly showed fewer N-insertions than the approximately 700-donor mean. The authors assumed roughly uniform sequencing depth across donors for presence/absence analyses.

The sequencing sample was made of PBMCs. The gene calls are TRBV13 and TRBJ2-7; 11 positions match TRBD2. The clonotype comes from a woman between 18 and 29 years old in good health and CMV-seropositive. As DNA, the CDR3 is TGTGCCAGCAGCTATAGCGGGGGGGCCGAGGAGCAGTACTTC. Protein: CASSYSGGAEEQYF. The full variable domain, in which reference TRBV13 and TRBJ2-7 provide the parts outside the CDR3, is AAGVIQSPRHLIKEKRETATLKCYPIPRHDTVYWYQQGPGQDPQFLISFYEKMQSDKGSIPDRFSAQQFSDYHSELNMSSLELGDSALYFCASSYSGGAEEQYFGPGTRLTVT.